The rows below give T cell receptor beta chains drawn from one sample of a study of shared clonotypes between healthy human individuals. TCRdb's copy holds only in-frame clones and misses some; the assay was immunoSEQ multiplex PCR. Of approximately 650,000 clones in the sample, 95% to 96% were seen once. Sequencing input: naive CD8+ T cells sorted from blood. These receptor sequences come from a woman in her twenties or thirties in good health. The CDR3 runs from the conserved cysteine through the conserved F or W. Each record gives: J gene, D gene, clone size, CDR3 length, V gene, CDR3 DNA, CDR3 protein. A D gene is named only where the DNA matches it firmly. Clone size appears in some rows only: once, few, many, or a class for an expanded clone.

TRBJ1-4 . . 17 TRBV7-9 TGTGCCAGCAGCCCTTTGCGCCAGGGGCCCCTTAATGAAAAACTGTTTTTT CASSPLRQGPLNEKLFF
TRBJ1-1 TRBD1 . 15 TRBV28 TGTGCCAGCAGTTTGACAGGGGGCCTGAACACTGAAGCTTTCTTT CASSLTGGLNTEAFF
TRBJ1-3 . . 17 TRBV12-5 TGTGCTAGTGGGGACATAACCGAAACCCCCTCTGGAAACACCATATATTTT CASGDITETPSGNTIYF
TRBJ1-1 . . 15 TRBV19 TGTGCCAGTACCACCCGGGACACGAAGAACACTGAAGCTTTCTTT CASTTRDTKNTEAFF
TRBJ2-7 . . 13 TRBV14 TGTGCCAGCAGCCCGGAGGGCCGGTTAGATCAGTACTTC CASSPEGRLDQYF
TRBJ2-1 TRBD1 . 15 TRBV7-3 TGTGCCAGCAGCGCAGGCAGGGGGCTCTACAATGAGCAGTTCTTC CASSAGRGLYNEQFF
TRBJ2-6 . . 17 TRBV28 TGTGCCAGCAGTTTTGGCACCGTTCGCTCTGGGGCCAACGTCCTGACTTTC CASSFGTVRSGANVLTF
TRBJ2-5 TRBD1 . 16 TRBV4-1 TGCGCCAGCAGCCACGGACAGGGATTGTACCAAGAGACCCAGTACTTC CASSHGQGLYQETQYF
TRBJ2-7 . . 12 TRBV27 TGTGCCAGCGCCGGGAGCTCCTACGAGCAGTACTTC CASAGSSYEQYF
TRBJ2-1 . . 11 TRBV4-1 TGCGCCAGCAGCCAGCTCAATGAGCAGTTCTTC CASSQLNEQFF
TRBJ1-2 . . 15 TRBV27 TGTGCCAGCAGTTTCTTGACAGTACCTAACTATGGCTACACCTTC CASSFLTVPNYGYTF
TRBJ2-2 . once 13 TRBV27 TGTGCCAGCAGTTTACCGAACACCGGGGAGCTGTTTTTT CASSLPNTGELFF